The entry below describes one T cell receptor beta chain. Antigen specificity is unknown. The study drew all its donors from Caucasian adults living in Nashville, Tennessee. This specimen comes from a study of shared clonotypes between healthy human individuals. For the study at large: Each donor contributed plates that comprised three CD4 naive, three CD4 memory, two CD8 naive and one CD8 memory.

Splitting of each subset's genomic DNA was done evenly across several immunoSEQ plates. Using immunoSEQ multiplex PCR, the repertoire was profiled, and TCRdb retains in-frame clones only, with some absent. The sample lists about 2.4 million clones; under 95% were seen once. General study findings and limits: Naive subsets generally exceeded memory subsets in estimated richness.

In germline, CDR1 is SQVTM, CDR2 ANQGSEA. This CDR3 region has 14 residues. The chain couples TRBV29-1 to TRBJ2-5, with D unresolved. The J call may be mistaken, given a closer DNA end match to TRBJ2-7. The sequence came from a man between 18 and 29 years old in good health. Some clones in this sample may be carry-over from other donors' samples. Sequencing input: naive CD4+ T cells from PBMCs. Specified subset: CD45RA+ positively selected. The CDR3 DNA follows: TGCAGCGTTGAAGGGCAGCCTCGCTCCTACGAGCAGTACTTC. As protein: CSVEGQPRSYEQYF.